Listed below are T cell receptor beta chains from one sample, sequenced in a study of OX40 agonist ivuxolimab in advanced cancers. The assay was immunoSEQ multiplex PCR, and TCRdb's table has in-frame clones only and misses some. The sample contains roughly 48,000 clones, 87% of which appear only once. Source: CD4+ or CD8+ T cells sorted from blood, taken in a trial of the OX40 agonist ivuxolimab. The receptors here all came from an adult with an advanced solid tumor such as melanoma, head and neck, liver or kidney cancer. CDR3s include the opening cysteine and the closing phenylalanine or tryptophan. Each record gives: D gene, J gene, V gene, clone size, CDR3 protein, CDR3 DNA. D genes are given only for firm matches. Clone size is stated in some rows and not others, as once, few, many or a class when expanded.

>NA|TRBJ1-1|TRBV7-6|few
CASSGDTNTEAFF
TGTGCCAGCAGCGGGGACACCAACACTGAAGCTTTCTTT
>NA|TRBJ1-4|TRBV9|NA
CASSVGVHEKLFF
TGTGCCAGCAGCGTCGGGGTCCATGAAAAACTGTTTTTT
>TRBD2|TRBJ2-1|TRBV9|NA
CASNAGEANEQFF
TGTGCCAGCAACGCGGGAGAAGCCAATGAGCAGTTCTTC
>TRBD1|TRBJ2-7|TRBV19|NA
CASSIGTGGLWEQYF
TGTGCCAGTAGTATAGGGACAGGGGGCCTTTGGGAGCAGTACTTC
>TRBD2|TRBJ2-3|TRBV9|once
CASSSDGGATDTQYF
TGTGCCAGCAGCTCCGACGGGGGGGCCACAGATACGCAGTATTTT
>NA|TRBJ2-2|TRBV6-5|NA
CASSGDRMGELFF
TGTGCCAGCAGTGGAGACAGAATGGGGGAGCTGTTTTTT
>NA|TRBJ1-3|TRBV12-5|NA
CASGFQIRDVNSGNTIYF
TGTGCTAGTGGTTTTCAGATACGGGACGTAAACTCTGGAAACACCATATATTTT
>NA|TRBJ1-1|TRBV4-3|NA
CASSPDRSTEAFF
TGCGCCAGCAGCCCAGACAGGTCCACTGAAGCTTTCTTT
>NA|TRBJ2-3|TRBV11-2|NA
CASTLRGGPLDTQYF
TGTGCCAGCACTTTAAGGGGGGGCCCACTTGATACGCAGTATTTT
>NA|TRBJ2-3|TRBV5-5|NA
CASSPQGTTDTQYF
TGTGCCAGCAGCCCACAGGGAACCACAGATACGCAGTATTTT
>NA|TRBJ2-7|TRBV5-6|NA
CASSLGRYYEQYF
TGTGCCAGCAGCTTGGGCCGGTACTACGAGCAGTACTTC
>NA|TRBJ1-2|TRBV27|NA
CASSFSGHGYTF
TGTGCCAGCAGTTTCTCCGGGCATGGCTACACCTTC
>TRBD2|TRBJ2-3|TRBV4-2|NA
CASSQRGTSGRNSVGDTQYF
TGTGCCAGCAGCCAACGTGGAACTAGCGGGAGGAACTCGGTCGGAGATACGCAGTATTTT
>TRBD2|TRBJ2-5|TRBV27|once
CASSLLAGIQETQYF
TGTGCCAGCAGTTTACTAGCGGGGATACAAGAGACCCAGTACTTC
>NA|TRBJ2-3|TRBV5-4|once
CASSFPGKEYF
TGTGCCAGCAGCTTCCCCGGAAAAGAGTATTTT
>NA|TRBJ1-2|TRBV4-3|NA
CASSQAQNYGYTF
TGCGCCAGCAGCCAAGCGCAGAACTATGGCTACACCTTC
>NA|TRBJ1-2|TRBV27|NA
CARGVEGGYTF
TGTGCCAGGGGGGTGGAGGGAGGCTACACCTTC
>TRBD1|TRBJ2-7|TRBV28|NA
CASRPGTGAYEQYF
TGTGCCAGCAGGCCTGGGACAGGGGCGTACGAGCAGTACTTC
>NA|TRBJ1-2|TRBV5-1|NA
CASSPWTSNYGYTF
TGCGCCAGCAGCCCCTGGACATCCAACTATGGCTACACCTTC
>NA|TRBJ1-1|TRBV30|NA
CAWILGTITEAFF
TGTGCCTGGATCCTCGGGACGATCACTGAAGCTTTCTTT
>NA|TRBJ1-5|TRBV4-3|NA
CASSQVNDPLKPQHF
TGCGCCAGCAGCCAAGTCAACGACCCTTTGAAGCCCCAGCATTTT
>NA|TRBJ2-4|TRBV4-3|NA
CASSQDADGPSQNIQYF
TGCGCCAGCAGCCAAGATGCGGACGGTCCTAGCCAAAACATTCAGTACTTC
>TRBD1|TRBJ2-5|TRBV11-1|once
CASSFHRGPETQYF
TGTGCCAGCAGCTTTCACAGGGGTCCCGAGACCCAGTACTTC
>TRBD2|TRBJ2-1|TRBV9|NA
CASSAASGVYNEQFF
TGTGCCAGCAGCGCGGCTAGCGGGGTTTACAATGAGCAGTTCTTC
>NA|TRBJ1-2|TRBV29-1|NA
CSVDLGTGYTF
TGCAGCGTTGATTTGGGAACTGGCTACACCTTC
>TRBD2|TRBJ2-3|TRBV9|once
CASSLIAGDTDTQYF
TGTGCCAGCAGCCTAATAGCGGGAGACACAGATACGCAGTATTTT
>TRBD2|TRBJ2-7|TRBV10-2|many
CASSEREGPYEQYF
TGCGCCAGCAGCGAGCGGGAGGGCCCCTACGAGCAGTACTTC